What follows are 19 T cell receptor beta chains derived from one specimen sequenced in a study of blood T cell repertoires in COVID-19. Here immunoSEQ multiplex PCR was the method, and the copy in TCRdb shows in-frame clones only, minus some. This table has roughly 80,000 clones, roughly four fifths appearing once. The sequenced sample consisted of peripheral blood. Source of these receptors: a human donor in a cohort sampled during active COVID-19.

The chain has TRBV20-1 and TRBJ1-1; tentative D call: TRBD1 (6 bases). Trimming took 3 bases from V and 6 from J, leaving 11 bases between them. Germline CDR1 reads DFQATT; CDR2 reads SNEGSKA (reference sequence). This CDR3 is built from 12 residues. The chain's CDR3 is CSASSGVPEAFF. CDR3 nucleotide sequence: TGCAGTGCTAGTTCAGGGGTCCCTGAAGCTTTCTTT.

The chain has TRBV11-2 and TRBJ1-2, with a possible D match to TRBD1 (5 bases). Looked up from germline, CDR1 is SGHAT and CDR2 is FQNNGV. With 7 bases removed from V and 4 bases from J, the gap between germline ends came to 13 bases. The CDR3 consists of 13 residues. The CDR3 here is CASTPGRVYGYTF. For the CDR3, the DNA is TGTGCCAGCACCCCAGGGAGGGTCTATGGCTACACCTTC.

The CDR3 protein is CSASDQGVQNEQFF. The CDR3 nucleotides read TGCAGTGCTAGTGACCAGGGGGTACAGAATGAGCAGTTCTTC. The chain recombines TRBV20-1 with TRBJ2-1, with TRBD1 matching 7 bases. V trimming: 3 bases; J trimming: 7 bases; junction bases outside the gene matches: 9. Germline lookup yields CDR1 DFQATT and CDR2 SNEGSKA (reference sequence). This CDR3 is 14 amino acids long.

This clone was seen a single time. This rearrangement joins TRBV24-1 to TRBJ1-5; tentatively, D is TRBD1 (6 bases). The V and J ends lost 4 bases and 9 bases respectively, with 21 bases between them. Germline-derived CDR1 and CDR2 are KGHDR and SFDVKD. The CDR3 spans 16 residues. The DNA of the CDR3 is TGTGCCACCAGTGACTCCCGCCCTGCAGGGGCCGGGCCCCAGCATTTT. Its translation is CATSDSRPAGAGPQHF.

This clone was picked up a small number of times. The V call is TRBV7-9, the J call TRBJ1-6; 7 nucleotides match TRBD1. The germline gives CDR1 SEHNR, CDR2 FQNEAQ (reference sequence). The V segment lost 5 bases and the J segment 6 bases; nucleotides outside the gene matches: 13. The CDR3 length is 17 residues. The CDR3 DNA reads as TGTGCCAGCAGCCCACGGGTAGGGGGCGCGGTTAATTCACCCCTCCACTTT. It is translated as CASSPRVGGAVNSPLHF. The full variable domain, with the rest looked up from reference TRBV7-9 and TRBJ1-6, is DTGVSQNPRHKITKRGQNVTFRCDPISEHNRLYWYRQTLGQGPEFLTYFQNEAQLEKSRLLSDRFSAERPKGSFSTLEIQRTEQGDSAMYLCASSPRVGGAVNSPLHFGNGTRLTVT.

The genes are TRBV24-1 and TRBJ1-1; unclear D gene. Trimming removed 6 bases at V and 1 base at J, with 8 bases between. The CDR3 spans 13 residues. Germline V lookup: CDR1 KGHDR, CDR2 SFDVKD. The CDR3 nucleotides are TGTGCCACCAGTACATACCCGAACACTGAAGCTTTCTTT. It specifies CATSTYPNTEAFF.

CDR3 loop: CASSSRLAGMRTQYF. The CDR3 DNA is TGTGCCAGCAGCTCAAGACTAGCGGGGATGAGGACCCAGTACTTC. The chain is built from TRBV7-2 and TRBJ2-5; 11 nucleotides match TRBD2. V lost 4 bases and J lost 7; bases outside the gene matches: 8. This CDR3 contains 15 residues. Germline-derived CDR1 and CDR2 are SGHTA and FQGNSA.

The CDR3 region is CASRAGGGGANVLTF. CDR3 bases: TGTGCCAGTAGGGCCGGGGGAGGTGGGGCCAACGTCCTGACTTTC. V gene TRBV19 combines with J gene TRBJ2-6; D may be TRBD2 (6 bases). The CDR3 has 15 amino acids. CDR1 is LNHDA, CDR2 SQIVND, per germline (reference sequence). V lost 6 bases and J lost 3, with 12 bases in between.

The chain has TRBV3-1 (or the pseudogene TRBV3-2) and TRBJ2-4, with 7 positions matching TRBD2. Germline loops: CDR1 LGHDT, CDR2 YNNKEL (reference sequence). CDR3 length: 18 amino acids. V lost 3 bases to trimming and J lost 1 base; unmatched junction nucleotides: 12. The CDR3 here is CASSHEERGGYAKNIQYF. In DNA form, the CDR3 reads TGTGCCAGCAGCCACGAGGAGCGGGGAGGTTATGCCAAAAACATTCAGTACTTC.

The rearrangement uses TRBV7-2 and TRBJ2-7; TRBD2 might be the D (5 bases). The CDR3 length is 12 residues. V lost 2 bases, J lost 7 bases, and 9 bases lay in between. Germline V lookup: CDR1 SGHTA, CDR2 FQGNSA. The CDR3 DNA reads TGTGCCAGCAGCTTACCGGGGTTAGAGCAGTACTTC. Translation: CASSLPGLEQYF.

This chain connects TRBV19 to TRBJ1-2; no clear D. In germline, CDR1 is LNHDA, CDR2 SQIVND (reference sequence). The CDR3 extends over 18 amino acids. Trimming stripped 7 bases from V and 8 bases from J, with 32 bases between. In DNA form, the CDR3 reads TGTGCCAGTACCGGAAGCTCGACCGTCACTCCACTCGTCGGGGGCTACACCTTC. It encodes CASTGSSTVTPLVGGYTF.

The CDR3 coding sequence is TGTGCCAGCAGCCCCACAGGGGCGGGGGGCAATGAGCAGTTCTTC. Its protein is CASSPTGAGGNEQFF. This rearrangement joins TRBV3-1 (or the pseudogene TRBV3-2) to TRBJ2-1, with a possible D match to TRBD2 (8 bases). V lost 4 bases, J lost 6 bases, and 16 bases lay in between. The germline V gene has CDR1 LGHDT and CDR2 YNNKEL (reference sequence). The CDR3 is 15 amino acids.

The CDR3 region is CASSGGDANTGELFF. The DNA for the CDR3 is TGTGCCAGCAGTGGAGGCGACGCGAACACCGGGGAGCTGTTTTTT. The rearrangement joins TRBV27 to TRBJ2-2, with D possibly being TRBD2 (5 bases). CDR1 and CDR2 from the germline V gene are MNHEY and SMNVEV (reference sequence). Deletions cut 5 bases from V and 0 bases from J, with 10 bases between. The CDR3 loop spans 15 amino acids.

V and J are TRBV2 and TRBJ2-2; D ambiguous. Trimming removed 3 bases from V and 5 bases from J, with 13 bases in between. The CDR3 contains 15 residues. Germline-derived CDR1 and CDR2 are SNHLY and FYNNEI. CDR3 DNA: TGTGCCAGCAGTGATGGTGCGTTACTTACCGGGGAGCTGTTTTTT. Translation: CASSDGALLTGELFF.

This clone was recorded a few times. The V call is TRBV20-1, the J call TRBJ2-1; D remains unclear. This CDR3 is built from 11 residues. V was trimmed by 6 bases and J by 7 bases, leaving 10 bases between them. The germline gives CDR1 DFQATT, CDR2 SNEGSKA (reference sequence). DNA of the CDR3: TGCAGTGCCCCACGGGTGAATGAGCAGTTCTTC. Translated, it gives CSAPRVNEQFF.

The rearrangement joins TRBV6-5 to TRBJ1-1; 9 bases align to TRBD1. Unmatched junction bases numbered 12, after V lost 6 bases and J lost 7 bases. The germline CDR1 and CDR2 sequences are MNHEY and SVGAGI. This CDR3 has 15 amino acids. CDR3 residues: CASSPYRDRVGEAFF. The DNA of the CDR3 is TGTGCCAGCAGCCCATACCGGGACAGGGTGGGTGAAGCTTTCTTT.

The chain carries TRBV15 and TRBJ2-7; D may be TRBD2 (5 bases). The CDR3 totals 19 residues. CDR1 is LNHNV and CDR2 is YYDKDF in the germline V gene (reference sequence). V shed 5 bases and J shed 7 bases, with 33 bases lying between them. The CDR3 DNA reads TGTGCCACCAGCCCACGAAGGGTCGTGGTCGGAGGAGGACTGACGGAGCAGTACTTC. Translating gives CATSPRRVVVGGGLTEQYF. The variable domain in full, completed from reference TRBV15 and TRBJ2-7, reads DAMVIQNPRYQVTQFGKPVTLSCSQTLNHNVMYWYQQKSSQAPKLLFHYYDKDFNNEADTPDNFQSRRPNTSFCFLDIRSPGLGDTAMYLCATSPRRVVVGGGLTEQYFGPGTRLTVT.

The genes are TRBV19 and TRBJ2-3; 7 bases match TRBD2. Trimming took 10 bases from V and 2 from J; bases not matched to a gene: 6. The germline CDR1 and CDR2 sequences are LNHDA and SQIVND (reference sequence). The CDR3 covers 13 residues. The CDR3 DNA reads TGTGCCACCAAGCGGGGTAACACAGATACGCAGTATTTT. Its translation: CATKRGNTDTQYF.

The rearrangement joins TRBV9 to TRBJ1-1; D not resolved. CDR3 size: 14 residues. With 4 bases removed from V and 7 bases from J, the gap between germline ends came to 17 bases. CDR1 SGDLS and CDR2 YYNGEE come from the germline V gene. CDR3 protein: CASSRNRGEGEAFF. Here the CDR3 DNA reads TGTGCCAGCAGCCGGAACCGGGGAGAAGGTGAAGCTTTCTTT. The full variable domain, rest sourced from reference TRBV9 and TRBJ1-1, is DSGVTQTPKHLITATGQRVTLRCSPRSGDLSVYWYQQSLDQGLQFLIQYYNGEERAKGNILERFSAQQFPDLHSELNLSSLELGDSALYFCASSRNRGEGEAFFGQGTRLTVV.